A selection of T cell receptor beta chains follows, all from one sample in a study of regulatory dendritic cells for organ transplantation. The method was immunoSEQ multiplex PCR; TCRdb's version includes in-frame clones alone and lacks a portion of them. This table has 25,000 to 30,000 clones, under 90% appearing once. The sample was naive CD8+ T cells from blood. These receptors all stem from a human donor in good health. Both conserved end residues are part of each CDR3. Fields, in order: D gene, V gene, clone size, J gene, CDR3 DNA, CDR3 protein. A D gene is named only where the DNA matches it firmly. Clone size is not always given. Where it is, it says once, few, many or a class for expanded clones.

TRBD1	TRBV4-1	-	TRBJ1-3	TGCGCCAGCAGCCAAGATCCAGGGGGGTTTGCAAACACCATATATTTT	CASSQDPGGFANTIYF
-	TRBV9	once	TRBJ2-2	TGTGCCAGCAGCGTAGAACACAGTGCCTCTACCGGGGAGCTGTTTTTT	CASSVEHSASTGELFF
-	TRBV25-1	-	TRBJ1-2	TGTGCCAGCAGTGATCTCTTTTCCCTCCAGGGTAACTATGGCTACACCTTC	CASSDLFSLQGNYGYTF
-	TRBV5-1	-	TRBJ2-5	TGCGCCAGCAGCTTCTGGGACAACTCTCAAGAGACCCAGTACTTC	CASSFWDNSQETQYF
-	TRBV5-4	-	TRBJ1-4	TGTGCCAGCAGCTCCCCCGACACAAATGAAAAACTGTTTTTT	CASSSPDTNEKLFF
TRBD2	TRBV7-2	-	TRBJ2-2	TGTGCCAGCAGCATCGGACTAGCGGGGGGTGCCGGGGAGCTGTTTTTT	CASSIGLAGGAGELFF
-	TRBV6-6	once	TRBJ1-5	TGTGCCAGCAGTTACATTGACAGTAGCAATCAGCCCCAGCATTTT	CASSYIDSSNQPQHF
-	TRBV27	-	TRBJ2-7	TGTGCCAGCAGTTACGGCAGGGACTACGAGCAGTACTTC	CASSYGRDYEQYF
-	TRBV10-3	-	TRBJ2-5	TGTGCCATCAGCCGGGGGACCGAGCAAGAGACCCAGTACTTC	CAISRGTEQETQYF
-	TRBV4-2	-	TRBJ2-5	TGTGCCAGCAGCCAAGATCGGCCAGCGGAACAAGAGACCCAGTACTTC	CASSQDRPAEQETQYF
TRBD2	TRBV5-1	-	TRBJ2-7	TGCGCCAGCAGCTTGCCTAGCGGGGGACCTAGCTACGAGCAGTACTTC	CASSLPSGGPSYEQYF
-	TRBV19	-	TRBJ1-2	TGTGCCAGTATCCAGGGGCAAGGCTATGGCTACACCTTC	CASIQGQGYGYTF
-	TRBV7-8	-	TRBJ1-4	TGTGCCAGCAGCCTCAGATCACAAACTAATGAAAAACTGTTTTTT	CASSLRSQTNEKLFF
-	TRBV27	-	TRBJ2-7	TGTGCCAGCGGAGACAGCTACGAGCAGTACTTC	CASGDSYEQYF